The next 23 T cell receptor beta chains were all read from a single sample in a study of memory CD4+ T cells and cytomegalovirus serostatus. Profiled with immunoSEQ multiplex PCR; TCRdb holds only in-frame clones, not every one. This sample has tens of thousands of clones, with roughly 83% found just once. The sort gate was single viable CD3+CD4+CD8-CD45RO+ cells for memory CD4+ T cells. Specimen: memory CD4+ T cells from blood. The receptors stem from an adult in good health and CMV-seronegative.

The rearrangement uses TRBV30 and TRBJ1-6; D is unresolved. The CDR3 loop spans 13 amino acids. Germline-derived CDR1 and CDR2 are GTSNPN and SVGIG (reference sequence). Trimming pared 2 bases from V and 12 bases from J, leaving 14 bases between. The CDR3 coding sequence is TGTGCCTGGAGTAATTCGTTCTCCGAACCCCTCCACTTT. Its translation: CAWSNSFSEPLHF. Full variable domain (outside the CDR3, taken from reference TRBV30 and TRBJ1-6): SQTIHQWPATLVQPVGSPLSLECTVEGTSNPNLYWYRQAAGRGLQLLFYSVGIGQISSEVPQNLSASRPQDRQFILSSKKLLLSDSGFYLCAWSNSFSEPLHFGNGTRLTVT.

Remarks on this clone: The sample contains more than one DNA sequence encoding this CDR3. The chain uses TRBV27 and TRBJ2-7, with D tentatively TRBD1 or TRBD2 (5 bases each). The V gene lost 2 bases and the J gene lost 0 bases, with 11 bases spanning the gap. Per germline, CDR1 MNHEY and CDR2 SMNVEV (reference sequence). The CDR3 runs to 15 residues. The CDR3 bases are TGTGCCAGCAGTTTAGGGGGACGGATCTCCTACGAGCAGTACTTC. Translation gives CASSLGGRISYEQYF.

The CDR3 coding sequence is TGTGCCTGGAGTACCACAGGGGCGAACACTGAAGCTTTCTTT. Translated: CAWSTTGANTEAFF. The chain couples TRBV30 to TRBJ1-1; 7 bases line up with TRBD1. Trimming took 2 bases from V and 1 from J; bases not matched to a gene: 4. The CDR3 is 14 amino acids. CDR1 is GTSNPN, CDR2 SVGIG, per germline (reference sequence).

The rearrangement uses TRBV7-8 and TRBJ1-2, with TRBD1 as a possible D gene (5 bases). The CDR3 extends over 15 amino acids. V was trimmed by 1 base and J by 5 bases, leaving 14 bases between them. The germline CDR1 and CDR2 sequences are SGHVS and FQNEAQ. CDR3 protein: CASSLGAGNLYGYTF. As DNA, the CDR3 is TGTGCCAGCAGCTTAGGGGCAGGGAATCTGTATGGCTACACCTTC.

This clone was picked up a small number of times. The V call is TRBV7-2, the J call TRBJ2-1; no definite D call. V lost 5 bases to trimming and J lost 0 bases, with 17 bases between them. The CDR3 loop spans 17 amino acids. CDR1 is SGHTA, CDR2 FQGNSA, per germline. The CDR3 is CASSPKKGLFSYNEQFF. CDR3 DNA sequence: TGTGCCAGCAGCCCAAAGAAAGGGCTCTTCTCCTACAATGAGCAGTTCTTC.

The chain recombines TRBV9 with TRBJ1-1; D is unresolved. Germline lookup yields CDR1 SGDLS and CDR2 YYNGEE. V gave up 1 base and J gave up 0 bases, with 7 bases separating them. The CDR3 consists of 14 residues. CDR3: CASSVSTVNTEAFF. The DNA of the CDR3 is TGTGCCAGCAGCGTATCTACGGTGAACACTGAAGCTTTCTTT.

This chain connects TRBV7-2 to TRBJ2-7, with D hard to call. Looked up from germline, CDR1 is SGHTA and CDR2 is FQGNSA. The CDR3 totals 14 residues. Trimming cost V 5 bases and J 6 bases, with 17 bases left between them. CDR3 in amino acids: CASSPTRVAGEQYF. In DNA form, the CDR3 reads TGTGCCAGCAGCCCAACAAGGGTCGCTGGCGAGCAGTACTTC.

The sample holds one count of this clone. This rearrangement joins TRBV30 to TRBJ1-4; D possibly corresponds to TRBD1 (6 bases). The CDR3 is 13 amino acids. V was cut by 2 bases and J by 4 bases, with 8 bases left in between. Germline CDR1 is GTSNPN and CDR2 is SVGIG (reference sequence). The CDR3 region has the DNA TGTGCCTGGAGTAAGGGGGGTAATGAAAAACTGTTTTTT. Translated, it gives CAWSKGGNEKLFF.

The chain employs TRBV2 and TRBJ1-4; D unresolved. V was pared by 6 bases and J by 9 bases, with 14 bases between. CDR3 length: 13 residues. Germline CDR1 and CDR2: SNHLY and FYNNEI. CDR3 nucleotide sequence: TGTGCCAGCAGGCTGAACCGCGACAAAAAACTGTTTTTT. The encoded protein is CASRLNRDKKLFF. The complete variable domain, with remaining parts taken from reference TRBV2 and TRBJ1-4, reads EPEVTQTPSHQVTQMGQEVILRCVPISNHLYFYWYRQILGQKVEFLVSFYNNEISEKSEIFDDQFSVERPDGSNFTLKIRSTKLEDSAMYFCASRLNRDKKLFFGSGTQLSVL.

J is TRBJ1-4 and V is TRBV9; D is possibly TRBD1 (5 bases). The germline V and J ends were trimmed by 3 bases and 8 bases, with 20 bases remaining between them. The CDR3 is made up of 16 amino acids. Germline-derived CDR1 and CDR2 are SGDLS and YYNGEE. The DNA for the CDR3 is TGTGCCAGCAGCGGGAGCCCGGTTCTACAGGCGGAAAAACTGTTTTTT. It specifies CASSGSPVLQAEKLFF.

The table lists this clone with a count of one. This chain uses TRBV7-2 with TRBJ1-5; the D is unclear. Trimming cost V 6 bases and J 0 bases, with 12 bases left between them. The CDR3 is made up of 15 amino acids. Per germline, CDR1 SGHTA and CDR2 FQGNSA. The CDR3 is CASRLRSGSNQPQHF. CDR3 nucleotides: TGTGCCAGCAGGTTAAGGTCGGGTAGCAATCAGCCCCAGCATTTT.

The V gene is TRBV6-5, the J gene TRBJ2-3, with 8 bases fitting TRBD2. V trimming: 0 bases; J trimming: 1 base; junction bases outside the gene matches: 3. CDR3 length: 16 residues. Per the germline V gene, CDR1 is MNHEY and CDR2 is SVGAGI. The CDR3 sequence is CASSYSDGRGTDTQYF. As DNA, the CDR3 is TGTGCCAGCAGTTACTCGGACGGGAGGGGCACAGATACGCAGTATTTT.

The chain is built from TRBV9 and TRBJ1-1; D is perhaps TRBD1 (5 bases). The CDR3 has 13 residues. Per the germline V gene, CDR1 is SGDLS and CDR2 is YYNGEE. V lost 1 base and J 1 base, leaving 5 bases between the germline ends. The CDR3 nucleotides are TGTGCCAGCAGCGTACAGGGGAACACTGAAGCTTTCTTT. The encoded protein is CASSVQGNTEAFF.

This chain joins TRBV4-2 and TRBJ2-7; 12 nucleotides align to TRBD2. CDR3 length: 16 amino acids. V lost 1 base to trimming and J lost 4 bases; unmatched junction nucleotides: 5. Germline V lookup: CDR1 LGHNA, CDR2 YNFKEQ. CDR3 loop: CASSQGLAGVGYEQYF. The CDR3 bases are TGTGCCAGCAGCCAAGGACTAGCGGGAGTAGGGTACGAGCAGTACTTC.

A single count supports this clone. The chain couples TRBV19 to TRBJ1-2; perhaps TRBD1 as D (5 bases). The V gene lost 6 bases and the J gene lost 7 bases, with 21 bases spanning the gap. In germline, CDR1 is LNHDA, CDR2 SQIVND (reference sequence). The CDR3 covers 15 residues. The CDR3 here is CASSPWGTGQVGYTF. CDR3 DNA: TGTGCCAGTAGCCCTTGGGGAACAGGTCAGGTTGGCTACACCTTC. The complete variable domain, with remaining parts taken from reference TRBV19 and TRBJ1-2, reads DGGITQSPKYLFRKEGQNVTLSCEQNLNHDAMYWYRQDPGQGLRLIYYSQIVNDFQKGDIAEGYSVSREKKESFPLTVTSAQKNPTAFYLCASSPWGTGQVGYTFGSGTRLTVV.

The V call is TRBV11-2, the J call TRBJ1-3; D possibly corresponds to TRBD1 (6 bases). The CDR3 is 17 amino acids. CDR1 is SGHAT, CDR2 FQNNGV, per germline. V was shortened by 5 bases and J by 3 bases, with 20 bases between the two germline ends. In nucleotides, the CDR3 is TGTGCCAGCAGCCCTCGGACAGATAACTACGGTGGAAACACCATATATTTT. Translated: CASSPRTDNYGGNTIYF.

The genes are TRBV10-2 and TRBJ1-5, with 8 bases lining up with TRBD1. The length of the CDR3 is 14 residues. Germline loops: CDR1 WSHSY, CDR2 SAAADI. Losses at the gene ends were 7 bases for V and 7 bases for J; bases not matched to a gene: 9. This CDR3 reads CASTQDREGQPQHF. The CDR3 region has the DNA TGCGCCAGCACCCAGGACAGGGAGGGACAGCCCCAGCATTTT.

The rearrangement links TRBV7-2 to TRBJ1-3, with a weak D call TRBD1 (5 bases). V lost 2 bases and J lost 0, with 14 bases in between. This CDR3 spans 17 amino acids. Germline V gives CDR1 SGHTA, CDR2 FQGNSA. Here the CDR3 reads CASSLMQGKASGNTIYF. CDR3 nucleotide sequence: TGTGCCAGCAGCTTAATGCAGGGCAAAGCCTCTGGAAACACCATATATTTT.

This clone was found once. The chain links TRBV7-2 to TRBJ2-3; no definite D call. V shed 1 base and J shed 2 bases, with 10 bases lying between them. The CDR3 is made up of 15 amino acids. In germline, CDR1 is SGHTA, CDR2 FQGNSA. CDR3 loop: CASSLVRAVTDTQYF. The CDR3 DNA follows: TGTGCCAGCAGCTTAGTCCGCGCGGTCACAGATACGCAGTATTTT.

The chain carries TRBV7-3 and TRBJ2-3, with no clear D. The germline V and J ends were trimmed by 3 bases and 1 base, with 5 bases remaining between them. The V gene's germline CDR1 is SGHTA and CDR2 FQGTGA. The CDR3 totals 13 residues. The CDR3 is CASSLARTDTQYF. The CDR3, as DNA: TGTGCCAGCAGCTTGGCTCGCACAGATACGCAGTATTTT.

The rearrangement links TRBV4-1 to TRBJ1-4; D might be TRBD1 (6 bases). The CDR3 loop spans 15 amino acids. The germline CDR1 and CDR2 sequences are MGHRA and YSYEKL. Trimming removed 4 bases at V and 7 bases at J, with 16 bases between. The CDR3 region has the DNA TGCGCCAGCAGCCGAACCGGGACAATGGGTGAAAAACTGTTTTTT. It specifies CASSRTGTMGEKLFF.

In DNA, the CDR3 is TGTGCCAGCAAACAGGGCGTCGAGACCCAGTACTTC. Protein sequence: CASKQGVETQYF. The V gene is TRBV6-1, the J gene TRBJ2-5, with D possibly TRBD1 on 6 matching bases. Trimming pared 7 bases from V and 5 bases from J, leaving 11 bases between. Germline V gives CDR1 MNHNS, CDR2 SASEGT. The CDR3 contains 12 residues.

The chain is built from TRBV29-1 and TRBJ2-3; D remains unclear. This CDR3 contains 12 residues. Germline-derived CDR1 and CDR2 are SQVTM and ANQGSEA. The V gene lost 2 bases and the J gene lost 2 bases, with 5 bases spanning the gap. The CDR3, as DNA: TGCAGCGTTGAACCCCACACAGATACGCAGTATTTT. Translated: CSVEPHTDTQYF.